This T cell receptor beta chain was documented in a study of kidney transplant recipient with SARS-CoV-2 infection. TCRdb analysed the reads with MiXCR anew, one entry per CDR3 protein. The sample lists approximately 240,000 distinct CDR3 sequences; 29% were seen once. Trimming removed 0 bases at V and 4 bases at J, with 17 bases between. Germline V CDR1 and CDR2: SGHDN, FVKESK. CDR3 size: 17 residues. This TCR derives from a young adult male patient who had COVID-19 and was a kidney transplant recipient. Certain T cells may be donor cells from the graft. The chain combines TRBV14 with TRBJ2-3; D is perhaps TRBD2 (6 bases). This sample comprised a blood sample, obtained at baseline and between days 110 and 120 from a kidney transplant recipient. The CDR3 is CASSQDRRTNIPDTQYF. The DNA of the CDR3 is TGTGCCAGCAGCCAAGATCGCAGGACTAACATCCCAGATACGCAGTATTTT.